A selection of T cell receptor beta chains follows, all from one sample in a study of blood T cell repertoires in COVID-19. Clones were read by immunoSEQ multiplex PCR, and TCRdb kept only the in-frame ones, dropping some. Among more than 95,000 clones listed, more than 75% were seen once. The sequencing sample was made of peripheral blood. These receptors were collected from a human donor in a cohort sampled during active COVID-19. CDR3s include the opening cysteine and the closing phenylalanine or tryptophan. D genes are given only for firm matches. Not every row has a clone size; where given, it reads once, few, many or a size class.

TRBJ1-5	.	TRBV7-6	.	TGTGCCAGCAGCTTAGACAATAGCAATCAGCCCCAGCATTTT	CASSLDNSNQPQHF
TRBJ2-3	.	TRBV2	.	TGTGCCAGCAGTGACAGGTCCGTCACAGATACGCAGTATTTT	CASSDRSVTDTQYF
TRBJ1-1	.	TRBV4-1	.	TGCGCCAGCAGCCCTCCCTCTGACAGAAACACTGAAGCTTTCTTT	CASSPPSDRNTEAFF
TRBJ2-3	TRBD2	TRBV6-6	.	TGTGCCAGCAGCACACTAGCGGGGAACACAGATACGCAGTATTTT	CASSTLAGNTDTQYF
TRBJ2-2	TRBD1	TRBV5-6	.	TGTGCCAGCAGCTTGTTTCAATTCGGACAGGAGAGATCCGGGGAGCTGTTTTTT	CASSLFQFGQERSGELFF
TRBJ2-5	.	TRBV5-4	.	TGTGCCAGCAGCTTGGAATCAGGGGCCACCCAGACCCAGTACTTC	CASSLESGATQTQYF
TRBJ1-6	.	TRBV4-1	few	TGCGCCAGCAGCCCTCAGGGGAATCGAGGCAATTCACCCCTCCACTTT	CASSPQGNRGNSPLHF
TRBJ2-7	TRBD2	TRBV18	few	TGTGCCAGCTCCCCGGGGGCGGGGGGCTCCTACGAGCAGTACTTC	CASSPGAGGSYEQYF
TRBJ1-6	TRBD1	TRBV10-3	.	TGTGCCATCAGAAGGACAGGGACTTATAATTCACCCCTCCACTTT	CAIRRTGTYNSPLHF
TRBJ2-3	TRBD2	TRBV6-5	.	TGTGCCAGCAGTTCTAGCGGGGGGAGGTTAGATACGCAGTATTTT	CASSSSGGRLDTQYF
TRBJ2-1	TRBD2	TRBV10-2	.	TGCGCCAGCAGTGACTGGACTAGCCCAGACAATGAGCAGTTCTTC	CASSDWTSPDNEQFF
TRBJ1-1	TRBD1	TRBV10-1	.	TGCGCCAGCAGTGTTTCGGGACAGGGGGACACTGAAGCTTTCTTT	CASSVSGQGDTEAFF
TRBJ2-5	TRBD1	TRBV28	.	TGTGCCAGCAGCGACACAGGGGGTGAAGAGACCCAGTACTTC	CASSDTGGEETQYF
TRBJ2-5	.	TRBV3-1/TRBV3-2	once	TGTGCCAGCTGGGGGCTAGGGTCTACGCGAGAGACCCAGTACTTC	CASWGLGSTRETQYF
TRBJ1-2	.	TRBV7-8	.	TGTGCCAGCAGCCGAAATCCAGGGTACTATGGCTACACCTTC	CASSRNPGYYGYTF
TRBJ2-3	TRBD2	TRBV4-2	.	TGTGCCAGCAGGCGTATGGCGGGAGGAACAGATACGCAGTATTTT	CASRRMAGGTDTQYF
TRBJ2-7	TRBD1	TRBV7-6	.	TGTGCCAGCAGCTTGGACGGGACAGGGGGCTACGAGCAGTACTTC	CASSLDGTGGYEQYF
TRBJ2-7	TRBD1	TRBV12-3/TRBV12-4	few	TGTGCCAGCAAGGGACAGACCTACGAGCAGTACTTC	CASKGQTYEQYF
TRBJ1-1	.	TRBV4-1	.	TGCGCCAGCAGCCAGGGCGCGGGGGCTTTTACTGAAGCTTTCTTT	CASSQGAGAFTEAFF
TRBJ1-5	.	TRBV6-2/TRBV6-3	.	TGTGCCAGCAGCCCTCGCGGACAGCCCCAGCATTTT	CASSPRGQPQHF
TRBJ1-5	TRBD1	TRBV3-1/TRBV3-2	few	TGTGCCAGCAGCCAATCAGGGGGCCGCTGGGATCAGCCCCAGCATTTT	CASSQSGGRWDQPQHF
TRBJ2-5	.	TRBV30	.	TGTGCCTGGAGTGGGCCCCAGCTAGGAGAGACCCAGTACTTC	CAWSGPQLGETQYF
TRBJ1-2	TRBD1	TRBV6-5	.	TGTGCCAGCAATAAAAACAGGGGCGGCTATGGCTACACCTTC	CASNKNRGGYGYTF
TRBJ2-3	TRBD2	TRBV19	.	TGTGCCAGTAGTACTAGCGGCCATAGCACAGATACGCAGTATTTT	CASSTSGHSTDTQYF
TRBJ2-7	TRBD2	TRBV28	.	TGTGCCAGCAGTTTTTCCCGGACTAGCGGCTACGAGCAGTACTTC	CASSFSRTSGYEQYF
TRBJ2-4	TRBD1	TRBV4-1	.	TGCGCCAGCAGCCAAGGGACAGGGTTGAACATTCAGTACTTC	CASSQGTGLNIQYF
TRBJ2-7	.	TRBV28	.	TGTGCCAGCAGCGGCGGGACCCTAAGCTCCTACGAGCAGTACTTC	CASSGGTLSSYEQYF
TRBJ2-7	.	TRBV9	once	TGTGCCAGCAGCCCAATACTAGGTTCCTACGAGCAGTACTTC	CASSPILGSYEQYF
TRBJ1-6	TRBD1	TRBV7-9	.	TGTGCCAGCAGCTTAGGGGGACAGAATTCACCCCTCCACTTT	CASSLGGQNSPLHF
TRBJ1-5	.	TRBV28	.	TGTGCCAGCAGTTTAAGCATGCGGGGCCAGCCCCAGCATTTT	CASSLSMRGQPQHF
TRBJ1-6	.	TRBV4-1	.	TGCGCCAGCAGCCAATATGGACAAGACGGCTCCTATAATTCACCCCTCCACTTT	CASSQYGQDGSYNSPLHF
TRBJ1-2	TRBD1	TRBV6-1	.	TGTGCCAGCAGTGAAGCAGTAGACAGGGGGCAGGACTATGGCTACACCTTC	CASSEAVDRGQDYGYTF
TRBJ2-1	.	TRBV11-2	.	TGTGCCAGCAGCTCAACACCCATCTCCTACAATGAGCAGTTCTTC	CASSSTPISYNEQFF
TRBJ2-7	.	TRBV19	.	TGTGCCAGTAGTATGCGCTGGAAGCGAAAGGGGGTTGGCGAGCAGTACTTC	CASSMRWKRKGVGEQYF
TRBJ2-7	TRBD2	TRBV12-3/TRBV12-4	.	TGTGCCAGCACCAGAACTAGCGGCTACGAGCAGTACTTC	CASTRTSGYEQYF
TRBJ2-3	TRBD1	TRBV18	.	TGTGCCAGCTCACGCCGGACAGGGACGACCACAGATACGCAGTATTTT	CASSRRTGTTTDTQYF
TRBJ2-3	.	TRBV4-2	.	TGTGCCAGCAGCCAGGTTAGCGCGAGCACAGATACGCAGTATTTT	CASSQVSASTDTQYF
TRBJ1-1	.	TRBV29-1	.	TGCAGCGTGGGAAGGGGTGTGAACACTGAAGCTTTCTTT	CSVGRGVNTEAFF
TRBJ1-5	.	TRBV6-5	.	TGTGCCAGCCACAGTAGGACAGATAGCAATCAGCCCCAGCATTTT	CASHSRTDSNQPQHF
TRBJ1-4	.	TRBV5-1	.	TGCGCCAGCAGCCCCGGGGGGTCGCGTGAAAAACTGTTTTTT	CASSPGGSREKLFF
TRBJ1-1	.	TRBV5-1	.	TGCGCCAGCAGTCGCGGACAGAACACTGAAGCTTTCTTT	CASSRGQNTEAFF
TRBJ2-1	.	TRBV2	.	TGTGCCAGCAGTTTCCCCCTGGGCTCTTTGTATGAGCAGTTCTTC	CASSFPLGSLYEQFF
TRBJ2-3	TRBD2	TRBV29-1	.	TGCAGCGTTGCGGGAGGAACCGGCACAGATACGCAGTATTTT	CSVAGGTGTDTQYF
TRBJ2-5	TRBD1	TRBV28	.	TGTGCCAGCAGTCCCACGGGACAGGTACAAGAGACCCAGTACTTC	CASSPTGQVQETQYF
TRBJ2-3	TRBD1	TRBV6-5	.	TGTGCCAGCAGGGACAGGGGGGTTTATACGCAGTATTTT	CASRDRGVYTQYF
TRBJ2-5	TRBD2	TRBV11-2	once	TGTGCCAGCAGCTCAGCGGGGGGGCCGCCCCAGTACTTC	CASSSAGGPPQYF
TRBJ2-7	.	TRBV3-1/TRBV3-2	.	TGTGCCAGCAGACCGAGGGGGACCTCCTACGAGCAGTACTTC	CASRPRGTSYEQYF
TRBJ2-3	TRBD1	TRBV11-2	.	TGTGCCAGCAGTCCCGGGACAGGGGGCTTCGGGGATACGCAGTATTTT	CASSPGTGGFGDTQYF
TRBJ2-3	TRBD1	TRBV15	.	TGTGCCACCAAATCGGGACAGGGTCCAGATACGCAGTATTTT	CATKSGQGPDTQYF
TRBJ2-1	.	TRBV30	.	TGTGCCTGGAGCGTAGACAATGAGCAGTTCTTC	CAWSVDNEQFF
TRBJ2-7	TRBD2	TRBV28	.	TGTGCCAGCAGAGCGGGAGGGCCCTACGAGCAGTACTTC	CASRAGGPYEQYF
TRBJ2-5	TRBD2	TRBV10-3	once	TGTGCCATCAGTTGGGGCGGGAGTGAGGAGACCCAGTACTTC	CAISWGGSEETQYF
TRBJ1-5	TRBD1	TRBV14	.	TGTGCCAGCAGCCAGATACGACAGGGTAGCAATCAGCCCCAGCATTTT	CASSQIRQGSNQPQHF
TRBJ2-3	TRBD2	TRBV7-2	.	TGTGCCAGCAGCTTAGTTTCTTCGGCGGGAGGGAAAGATACGCAGTATTTT	CASSLVSSAGGKDTQYF
TRBJ1-5	.	TRBV19	.	TGTGCCAGTAGTATCGAGGGCAGCTTCAATCAGCCCCAGCATTTT	CASSIEGSFNQPQHF